Many counts were recorded for the clone carrying this T cell receptor beta chain. The sample is drawn from a study of regulatory T cells in long-lasting Graves disease. The V gene lost 3 bases and the J gene lost 0 bases, with 12 bases spanning the gap. Germline CDR1 is MDHEN and CDR2 is SYDVKM. The CDR3 covers 16 residues. Library construction for TCR beta used iRepertoire HTBI primers and Arm-PCR of CDR3 regions. TCRdb re-called the multiplex PCR reads with MiXCR, one entry per CDR3 protein. The sample holds some 450,000 distinct CDR3 sequences, less than 20% seen once. The time point is: newly diagnosed GD, antithyroid drugs for less than 3 months. RNA extracted from PBMCs served as the sequencing template. This sample also belongs to another study, concerning T cells in Graves' hyperthyroidism and ophthalmopathy.

This sample comprised peripheral blood mononuclear cells (PBMCs), obtained at new diagnosis, from a patient treated with antithyroid drugs. The rearrangement joins TRBV28 to TRBJ1-5; no definite D call. The clonotype was recovered from a woman aged 30 to 39 with Graves disease. DNA of the CDR3: TGTGCCAGCAGTTTCGGGTACAGCTATAGCAATCAGCCCCAGCATTTT. Translation: CASSFGYSYSNQPQHF.